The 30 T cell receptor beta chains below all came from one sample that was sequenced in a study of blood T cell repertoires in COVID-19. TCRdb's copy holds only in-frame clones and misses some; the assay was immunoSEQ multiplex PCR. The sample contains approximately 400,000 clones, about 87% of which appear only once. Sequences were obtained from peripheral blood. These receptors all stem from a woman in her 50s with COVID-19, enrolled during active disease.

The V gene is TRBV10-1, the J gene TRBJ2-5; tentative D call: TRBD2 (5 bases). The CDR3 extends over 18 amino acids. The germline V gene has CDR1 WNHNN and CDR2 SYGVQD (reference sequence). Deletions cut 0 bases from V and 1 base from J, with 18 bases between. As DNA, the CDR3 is TGCGCCAGCAGTGAGTCGATGGGAGTAGGGTCGGGCCAAGAGACCCAGTACTTC. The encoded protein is CASSESMGVGSGQETQYF.

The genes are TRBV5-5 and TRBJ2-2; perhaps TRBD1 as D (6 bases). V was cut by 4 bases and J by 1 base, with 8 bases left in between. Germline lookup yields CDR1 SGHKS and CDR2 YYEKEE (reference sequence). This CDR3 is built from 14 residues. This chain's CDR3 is CASSQQGNTGELFF. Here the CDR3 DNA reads TGTGCCAGCAGCCAACAGGGGAACACCGGGGAGCTGTTTTTT. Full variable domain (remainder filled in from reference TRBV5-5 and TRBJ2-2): DAGVTQSPTHLIKTRGQQVTLRCSPISGHKSVSWYQQVLGQGPQFIFQYYEKEERGRGNFPDRFSARQFPNYSSELNVNALLLGDSALYLCASSQQGNTGELFFGEGSRLTVL.

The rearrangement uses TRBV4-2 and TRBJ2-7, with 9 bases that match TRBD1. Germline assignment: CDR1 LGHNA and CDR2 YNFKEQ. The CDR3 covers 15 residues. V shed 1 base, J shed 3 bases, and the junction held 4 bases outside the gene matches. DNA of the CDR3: TGTGCCAGCAGCCAAGGACCGGGACAGGGCTACGAGCAGTACTTC. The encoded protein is CASSQGPGQGYEQYF.

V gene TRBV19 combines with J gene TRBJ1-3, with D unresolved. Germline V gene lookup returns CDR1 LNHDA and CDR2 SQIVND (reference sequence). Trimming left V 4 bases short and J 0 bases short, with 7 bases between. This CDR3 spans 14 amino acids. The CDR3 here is CASSRLFSGNTIYF. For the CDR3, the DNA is TGTGCCAGTAGTAGACTCTTCTCTGGAAACACCATATATTTT.

The CDR3 sequence is CASRLGGDVNTEAFF. The CDR3 nucleotides are TGTGCCAGCAGGCTCGGGGGTGATGTGAACACTGAAGCTTTCTTT. V is TRBV14 and J is TRBJ1-1; a weak D match, TRBD1 (5 bases). This CDR3 comprises 15 residues. Germline lookup yields CDR1 SGHDN and CDR2 FVKESK. V was cut by 6 bases and J by 0 bases, with 14 bases left in between.

The CDR3 DNA is TGTGCCAGCAGCGTAGAGCCTCGAGAGACCCAGTACTTC. Amino acids: CASSVEPRETQYF. The genes are TRBV9 and TRBJ2-5, with no clear D. V lost 0 bases, J lost 4 bases, and 7 bases lay in between. Germline loops: CDR1 SGDLS, CDR2 YYNGEE. The CDR3 is made up of 13 amino acids.

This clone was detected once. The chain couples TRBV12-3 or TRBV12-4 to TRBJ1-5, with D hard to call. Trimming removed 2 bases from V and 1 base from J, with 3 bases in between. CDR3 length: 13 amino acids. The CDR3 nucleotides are TGTGCCAGCAGTTTATTAAGCAATCAGCCCCAGCATTTT. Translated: CASSLLSNQPQHF.

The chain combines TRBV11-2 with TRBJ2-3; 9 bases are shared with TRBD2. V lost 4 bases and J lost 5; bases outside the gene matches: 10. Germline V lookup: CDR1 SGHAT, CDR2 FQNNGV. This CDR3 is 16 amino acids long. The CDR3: CASSSRLERGEDTQYF. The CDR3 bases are TGTGCCAGCAGCTCTCGACTGGAGCGGGGGGAAGATACGCAGTATTTT. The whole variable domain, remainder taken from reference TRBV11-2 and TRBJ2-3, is EAGVAQSPRYKIIEKRQSVAFWCNPISGHATLYWYQQILGQGPKLLIQFQNNGVVDDSQLPKDRFSAERLKGVDSTLKIQPAKLEDSAVYLCASSSRLERGEDTQYFGPGTRLTVL.

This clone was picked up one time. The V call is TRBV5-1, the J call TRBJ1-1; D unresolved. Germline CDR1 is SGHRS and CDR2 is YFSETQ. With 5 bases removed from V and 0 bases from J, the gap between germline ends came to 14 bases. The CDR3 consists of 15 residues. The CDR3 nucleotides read TGCGCCAGCAGTATATTATCCGTTATGAACACTGAAGCTTTCTTT. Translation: CASSILSVMNTEAFF.

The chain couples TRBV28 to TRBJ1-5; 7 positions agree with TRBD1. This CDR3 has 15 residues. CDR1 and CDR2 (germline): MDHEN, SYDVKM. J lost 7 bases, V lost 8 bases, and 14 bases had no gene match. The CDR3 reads CASARGGSGRQPQHF. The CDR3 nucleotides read TGTGCCAGCGCCCGAGGGGGCTCGGGGCGCCAGCCCCAGCATTTT. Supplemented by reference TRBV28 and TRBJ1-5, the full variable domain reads DVKVTQSSRYLVKRTGEKVFLECVQDMDHENMFWYRQDPGLGLRLIYFSYDVKMKEKGDIPEGYSVSREKKERFSLILESASTNQTSMYLCASARGGSGRQPQHFGDGTRLSIL.

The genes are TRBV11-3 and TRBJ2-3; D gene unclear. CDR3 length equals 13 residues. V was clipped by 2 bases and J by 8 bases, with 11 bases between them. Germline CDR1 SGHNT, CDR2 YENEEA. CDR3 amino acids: CASSLTSLGTQYF. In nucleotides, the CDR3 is TGTGCCAGCAGCTTAACGAGCCTCGGTACGCAGTATTTT.

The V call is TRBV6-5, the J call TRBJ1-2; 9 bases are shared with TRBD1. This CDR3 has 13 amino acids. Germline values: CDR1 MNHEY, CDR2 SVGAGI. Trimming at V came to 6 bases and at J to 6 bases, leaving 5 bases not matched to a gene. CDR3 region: CASRLDRGNGYTF. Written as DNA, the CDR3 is TGTGCCAGCAGATTGGACAGGGGAAATGGCTACACCTTC.

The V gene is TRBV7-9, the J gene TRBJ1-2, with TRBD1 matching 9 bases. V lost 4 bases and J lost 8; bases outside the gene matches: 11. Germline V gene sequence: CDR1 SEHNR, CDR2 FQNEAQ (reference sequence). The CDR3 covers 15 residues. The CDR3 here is CASSSLRTGVRGYTF. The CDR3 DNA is TGTGCCAGCAGCTCCCTACGGACAGGGGTGAGGGGCTACACCTTC.

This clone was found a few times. CDR3 DNA sequence: TGTGCCAGCAGCGCGGACAGGCAGGGAGGCTACACCTTC. It encodes CASSADRQGGYTF. This chain uses TRBV11-2 with TRBJ1-2; 7 bases match TRBD1. J gave up 8 bases and V 5 bases, and 8 bases lay outside the gene matches. The CDR3 has 13 residues. Per the germline V gene, CDR1 is SGHAT and CDR2 is FQNNGV.

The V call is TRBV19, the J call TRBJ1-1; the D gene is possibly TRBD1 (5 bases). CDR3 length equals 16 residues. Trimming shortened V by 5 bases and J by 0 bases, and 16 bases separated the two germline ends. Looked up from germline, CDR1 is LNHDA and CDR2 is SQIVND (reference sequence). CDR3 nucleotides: TGTGCCAGTAGTCCGCCGGGGGGATCCTTGAACACTGAAGCTTTCTTT. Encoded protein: CASSPPGGSLNTEAFF.

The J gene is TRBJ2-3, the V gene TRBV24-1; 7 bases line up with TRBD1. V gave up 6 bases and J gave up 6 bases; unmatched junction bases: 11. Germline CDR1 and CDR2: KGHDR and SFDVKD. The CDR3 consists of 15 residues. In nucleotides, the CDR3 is TGTGCCACCAGTAATACAACAGGGGTAACGGATACGCAGTATTTT. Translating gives CATSNTTGVTDTQYF.

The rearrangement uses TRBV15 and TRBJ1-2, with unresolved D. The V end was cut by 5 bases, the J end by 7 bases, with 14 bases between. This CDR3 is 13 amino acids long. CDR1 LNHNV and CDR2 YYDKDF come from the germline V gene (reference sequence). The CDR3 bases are TGTGCCACCAGCCTTCGTCGGGAAGCTGGCTACACCTTC. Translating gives CATSLRREAGYTF. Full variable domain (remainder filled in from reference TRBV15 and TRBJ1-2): DAMVIQNPRYQVTQFGKPVTLSCSQTLNHNVMYWYQQKSSQAPKLLFHYYDKDFNNEADTPDNFQSRRPNTSFCFLDIRSPGLGDTAMYLCATSLRREAGYTFGSGTRLTVV.

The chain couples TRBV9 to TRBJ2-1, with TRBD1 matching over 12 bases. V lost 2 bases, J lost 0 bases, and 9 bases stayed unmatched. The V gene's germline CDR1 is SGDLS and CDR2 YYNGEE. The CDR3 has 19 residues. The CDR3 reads CASSVPGTGGDSSYNEQFF. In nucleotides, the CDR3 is TGTGCCAGCAGCGTTCCCGGGACAGGGGGCGACAGCTCCTACAATGAGCAGTTCTTC.

The CDR3 loop reads CASSLVRDTQYF. The CDR3 DNA reads TGTGCCAGCAGCTTGGTCCGGGATACGCAGTATTTT. The V and J genes are TRBV5-5 and TRBJ2-3; D unresolved. The germline V and J ends were trimmed by 0 bases and 6 bases, with 5 bases remaining between them. CDR3 length: 12 residues. Germline-derived CDR1 and CDR2 are SGHKS and YYEKEE (reference sequence).

The CDR3 loop reads CASSVEGGRTDTQYF. The DNA of the CDR3 is TGTGCCAGCAGCGTAGAAGGAGGGAGAACAGATACGCAGTATTTT. The chain recombines TRBV9 with TRBJ2-3; weak D call: TRBD2 (6 bases). This CDR3 has 15 amino acids. Germline CDR1 is SGDLS and CDR2 is YYNGEE. V shed 0 bases and J shed 3 bases, with 11 bases lying between them.

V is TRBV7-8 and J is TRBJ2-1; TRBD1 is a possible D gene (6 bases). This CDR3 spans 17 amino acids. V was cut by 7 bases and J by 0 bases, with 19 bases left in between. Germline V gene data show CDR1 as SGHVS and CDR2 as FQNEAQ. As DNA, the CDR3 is TGTGCCAGCACCACGAGGTGGGGGCCCCACTCCTACAATGAGCAGTTCTTC. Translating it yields CASTTRWGPHSYNEQFF.

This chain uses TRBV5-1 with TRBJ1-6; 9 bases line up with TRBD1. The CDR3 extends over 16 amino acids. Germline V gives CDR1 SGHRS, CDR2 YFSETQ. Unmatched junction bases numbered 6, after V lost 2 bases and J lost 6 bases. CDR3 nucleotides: TGCGCCAGCAGCTTACGACAGGGGGTTGGTAATTCACCCCTCCACTTT. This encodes CASSLRQGVGNSPLHF.

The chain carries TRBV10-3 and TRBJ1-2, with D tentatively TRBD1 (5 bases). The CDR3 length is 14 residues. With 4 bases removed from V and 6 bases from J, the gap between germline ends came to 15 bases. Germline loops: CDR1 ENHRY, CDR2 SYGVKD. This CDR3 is CAISVQGGDDGYTF. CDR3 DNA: TGTGCCATCAGTGTCCAGGGAGGAGATGATGGCTACACCTTC.

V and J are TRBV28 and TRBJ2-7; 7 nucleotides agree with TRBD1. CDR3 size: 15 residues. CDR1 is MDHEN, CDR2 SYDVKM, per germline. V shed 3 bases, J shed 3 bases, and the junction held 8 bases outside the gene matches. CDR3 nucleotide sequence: TGTGCCAGCAGTTTGAGAACAGGGGAGAGCTACGAGCAGTACTTC. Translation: CASSLRTGESYEQYF.

The CDR3 loop reads CASSPYSGANVLTF. CDR3 bases: TGTGCCAGCAGTCCCTACTCTGGGGCCAACGTCCTGACTTTC. This chain connects TRBV9 to TRBJ2-6; D gene unclear. Germline V gives CDR1 SGDLS, CDR2 YYNGEE. CDR3 length equals 14 residues. The V and J ends lost 5 bases and 0 bases respectively, with 6 bases between them.

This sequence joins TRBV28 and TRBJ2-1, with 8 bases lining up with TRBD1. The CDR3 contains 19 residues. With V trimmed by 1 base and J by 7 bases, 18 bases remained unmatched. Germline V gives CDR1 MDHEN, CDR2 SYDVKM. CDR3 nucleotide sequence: TGTGCCAGCAGTTTATATCGTCTATCGGGACAGGTGGTCAGTAATGAGCAGTTCTTC. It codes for CASSLYRLSGQVVSNEQFF.

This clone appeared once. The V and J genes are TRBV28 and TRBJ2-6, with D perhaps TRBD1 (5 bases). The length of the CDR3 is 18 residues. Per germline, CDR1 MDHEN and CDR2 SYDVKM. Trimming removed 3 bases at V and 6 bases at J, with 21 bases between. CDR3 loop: CASSLGGAVGSKANVLTF. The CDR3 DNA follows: TGTGCCAGCAGTTTGGGTGGGGCAGTGGGGTCGAAGGCCAACGTCCTGACTTTC.

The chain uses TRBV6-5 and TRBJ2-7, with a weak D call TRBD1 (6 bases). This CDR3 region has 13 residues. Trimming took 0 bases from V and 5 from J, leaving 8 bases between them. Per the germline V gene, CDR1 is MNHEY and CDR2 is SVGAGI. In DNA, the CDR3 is TGTGCCAGCAGTTACTCGGACAGCGACGAGCAGTACTTC. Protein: CASSYSDSDEQYF.

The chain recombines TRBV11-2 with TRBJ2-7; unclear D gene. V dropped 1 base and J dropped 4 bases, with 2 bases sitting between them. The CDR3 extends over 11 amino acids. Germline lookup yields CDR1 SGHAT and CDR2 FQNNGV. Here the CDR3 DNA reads TGTGCCAGCAGCTTAGCGTACGAGCAGTACTTC. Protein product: CASSLAYEQYF.

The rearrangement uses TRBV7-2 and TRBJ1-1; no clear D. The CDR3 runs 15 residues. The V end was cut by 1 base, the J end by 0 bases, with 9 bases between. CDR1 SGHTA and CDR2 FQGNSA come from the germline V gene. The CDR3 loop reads CASSLETPMNTEAFF. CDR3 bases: TGTGCCAGCAGCTTAGAGACACCGATGAACACTGAAGCTTTCTTT.